Following are 31 T cell receptor beta chains from one sample sequenced in a study of early T cells in non-severe SARS-CoV-2 infection. TCRdb used MiXCR to reprocess the 5' RACE reads, holding one entry per CDR3 protein. The sample shows more than 20,000 distinct CDR3 sequences, roughly 4.4% of them seen only once. The sequencing input was whole blood. The source of these receptors is an adult who was a healthcare worker with PCR-confirmed SARS-CoV-2 infection or an uninfected control (not recorded which).

V usage is TRBV28 and J usage is TRBJ2-3; D is tentatively TRBD1 or TRBD2 (5 bases each). This CDR3 spans 17 amino acids. The germline gives CDR1 MDHEN, CDR2 SYDVKM. Trimming cost V 5 bases and J 0 bases, with 18 bases left between them. CDR3 protein: CASSQIPGAGSTDTQYF. CDR3 nucleotides: TGTGCCAGCAGTCAGATCCCCGGGGCAGGGAGCACAGATACGCAGTATTTT.

This clonotype showed up many times. The rearrangement joins TRBV7-2 to TRBJ2-7; D perhaps matches TRBD2 (6 bases). CDR3 length equals 14 residues. Trimming left V 5 bases short and J 1 base short, with 12 bases between. The germline V gene encodes CDR1 SGHTA and CDR2 FQGNSA. The CDR3 nucleotides are TGTGCCAGCAGCCGCGGGGTACATTCCTACGAGCAGTACTTC. Encoded protein: CASSRGVHSYEQYF. Together with reference TRBV7-2 and TRBJ2-7, the CDR3 gives the full variable domain: GAGVSQSPSNKVTEKGKDVELRCDPISGHTALYWYRQSLGQGLEFLIYFQGNSAPDKSGLPSDRFSAERTGGSVSTLTIQRTQQEDSAVYLCASSRGVHSYEQYFGPGTRLTVT.

The chain uses TRBV7-9 and TRBJ2-5; D not resolved. The V and J ends lost 4 bases and 1 base respectively, with 13 bases between them. The CDR3 sequence is 15 residues long. The germline CDR1 and CDR2 sequences are SEHNR and FQNEAQ (reference sequence). CDR3: CASSSGQTFQETQYF. CDR3 DNA: TGTGCCAGCAGCTCAGGTCAAACATTCCAAGAGACCCAGTACTTC.

This clonotype showed up many times. The V and J genes are TRBV5-3 and TRBJ1-2; D gene ambiguous. TRBV5-3 is flagged as an ORF with uncertain function. The CDR3 totals 14 residues. V lost 4 bases and J lost 0, with 10 bases in between. The CDR3 DNA reads TGTGCCAGAAGCCAGACGGGAGCTAACTATGGCTACACCTTC. Its translation is CARSQTGANYGYTF.

This clonotype showed up just a few times. The rearrangement uses TRBV12-3 or TRBV12-4 and TRBJ1-5; TRBD1 is a possible D gene (5 bases). V dropped 8 bases and J dropped 2 bases, with 22 bases sitting between them. CDR3 length: 17 residues. The CDR3 DNA is TGTGCCAGCCAGAAAACCCCGTGGGGGGACGGCAATCAGCCCCAGCATTTT. This encodes CASQKTPWGDGNQPQHF.

This clonotype was detected many times. The V call is TRBV5-1, the J call TRBJ2-1; D not resolved. The CDR3 spans 16 residues. Trimming removed 0 bases at V and 0 bases at J, with 10 bases between. Germline-derived CDR1 and CDR2 are SGHRS and YFSETQ. Here the CDR3 DNA reads TGCGCCAGCAGCTTGGAACCCGCCGTCTCCTACAATGAGCAGTTCTTC. The encoded protein is CASSLEPAVSYNEQFF. The full variable domain, with the rest looked up from reference TRBV5-1 and TRBJ2-1, is KAGVTQTPRYLIKTRGQQVTLSCSPISGHRSVSWYQQTPGQGLQFLFEYFSETQRNKGNFPGRFSGRQFSNSRSEMNVSTLELGDSALYLCASSLEPAVSYNEQFFGPGTRLTVL.

This clonotype was recorded many times. One end of the junction is discordant with germline, which a read error may explain. The V call is TRBV27, the J call TRBJ2-7; 8 nucleotides line up with TRBD2. The CDR3 contains 15 residues. Germline lookup yields CDR1 MNHEY and CDR2 SMNVEV (reference sequence). The CDR3 sequence: CASSISAGAGGEQYF. The CDR3 DNA is TGTGCCAGCAGTATATCTGCGGGCGCGGGGGGCGAGCAGTACTTC.

This clonotype was seen repeatedly, ten times or more. The chain joins TRBV3-1 to TRBJ2-1, with 10 bases that match TRBD1. This CDR3 spans 15 amino acids. Germline V CDR1 and CDR2: LGHDT, YNNKEL (reference sequence). J gave up 6 bases and V 3 bases, and 5 bases lay outside the gene matches. The CDR3 spells CASSQTGGSINEQFF. The CDR3 bases are TGTGCCAGCAGCCAGACAGGGGGCAGTATCAATGAGCAGTTCTTC.

This clonotype was recorded many times. This chain connects TRBV7-2 to TRBJ2-5; D possibly matches TRBD1 or TRBD2 (5 bases each). The CDR3 length is 15 residues. The ends were cut back, 2 bases at V and 2 bases at J, with 12 bases in the middle. Germline CDR1 reads SGHTA; CDR2 reads FQGNSA. The CDR3 DNA follows: TGTGCCAGCAGCTTACGACACAGGACTCAAGAGACCCAGTACTTC. It yields the protein CASSLRHRTQETQYF.

This clonotype is labeled medium-sized (0.01 to 0.1%). The chain carries TRBV11-2 and TRBJ2-1; D ambiguous. The CDR3 is 14 amino acids. Germline CDR1 reads SGHAT; CDR2 reads FQNNGV. V lost 2 bases, J lost 3 bases, and 8 bases lay in between. CDR3 sequence reads: CASSLLRDYNEQFF. DNA for the CDR3: TGTGCCAGCAGCTTACTTCGAGACTACAATGAGCAGTTCTTC.

A few counts support this clonotype. The chain has TRBV13 and TRBJ2-5; perhaps TRBD2 as D (5 bases). Germline-derived CDR1 and CDR2 are PRHDT and FYEKMQ (reference sequence). The CDR3 contains 15 residues. Trimming left V 5 bases short and J 3 bases short, with 16 bases between. CDR3 amino acids: CASSQNPLVEETQYF. For the CDR3, the DNA is TGTGCCAGCAGCCAGAACCCACTAGTAGAAGAGACCCAGTACTTC.

This clonotype was detected ten times or more. CDR3 DNA: TGTGCCAGCAGCTTCATCCCGCTGAACACCGGGGAGCTGTTTTTT. Translated, it gives CASSFIPLNTGELFF. This chain connects TRBV7-9 to TRBJ2-2, with unresolved D. The V end lost 3 bases, the J end lost 1 base, and 9 bases lay between the germline ends. CDR3 size: 15 residues. Germline assignment: CDR1 SEHNR and CDR2 FQNEAQ (reference sequence).

The CDR3 is CASSVKYNEQFF. The CDR3 region has the DNA TGTGCCAGCAGTGTAAAATACAATGAGCAGTTCTTC. The chain combines TRBV6-1 with TRBJ2-1; D gene unclear. CDR1 MNHNS and CDR2 SASEGT come from the germline V gene. The CDR3 totals 12 residues. V gave up 4 bases and J gave up 4 bases, with 5 bases separating them.

This clonotype came up a few times. This chain's CDR3 is CASSLGGPGGTGELFF. CDR3 nucleotide sequence: TGTGCCAGCAGCTTAGGGGGACCCGGCGGCACCGGGGAGCTGTTTTTT. The chain joins TRBV7-6 to TRBJ2-2; TRBD1 or TRBD2 may be the D gene (5 bases each). The CDR3 has 16 amino acids. Trimming pared 1 base from V and 4 bases from J, leaving 13 bases between. Germline-derived CDR1 and CDR2 are SGHVS and FNYEAQ.

The V and J genes are TRBV29-1 and TRBJ1-1, with a possible D match to TRBD1 (5 bases). Germline values: CDR1 SQVTM, CDR2 ANQGSEA. CDR3 length equals 13 residues. Trimming pared 4 bases from V and 0 bases from J, leaving 9 bases between. In DNA, the CDR3 is TGCAGCGTTGGGGGACTCATGAACACTGAAGCTTTCTTT. Residues: CSVGGLMNTEAFF.

This clonotype was detected many times. J is TRBJ2-1 and V is TRBV6-6; possibly TRBD1 for D (5 bases). Germline V lookup: CDR1 MNHNY, CDR2 SVGAGI (reference sequence). CDR3 size: 14 residues. V shed 7 bases and J shed 6 bases, with 16 bases lying between them. CDR3 amino acids: CASTQTMGLNEQFF. CDR3 nucleotide sequence: TGTGCCAGCACCCAGACCATGGGGCTCAATGAGCAGTTCTTC.

CDR3 in amino acids: CASSFLNEQFF. DNA for the CDR3: TGTGCCAGCAGCTTCTTGAATGAGCAGTTCTTC. The chain combines TRBV5-4 with TRBJ2-1; D remains unclear. The length of the CDR3 is 11 residues. The germline CDR1 and CDR2 sequences are SGHNT and YYREEE (reference sequence). Trimming pared 2 bases from V and 7 bases from J, leaving 4 bases between. The full variable domain, rest sourced from reference TRBV5-4 and TRBJ2-1, is ETGVTQSPTHLIKTRGQQVTLRCSSQSGHNTVSWYQQALGQGPQFIFQYYREEENGRGNFPPRFSGLQFPNYSSELNVNALELDDSALYLCASSFLNEQFFGPGTRLTVL.

This clonotype was observed many times. The rearrangement uses TRBV29-1 and TRBJ1-2; 7 nucleotides align to TRBD1. The CDR3 length is 11 residues. The J segment lost 1 base and the V segment lost 8 bases, leaving 1 base of the junction unmatched. Germline values: CDR1 SQVTM, CDR2 ANQGSEA. The CDR3: CSTGVNYGYTF. The CDR3 DNA reads as TGCAGCACAGGGGTTAACTATGGCTACACCTTC. The variable domain in full, completed from reference TRBV29-1 and TRBJ1-2, reads SAVISQKPSRDICQRGTSLTIQCQVDSQVTMMFWYRQQPGQSLTLIATANQGSEATYESGFVIDKFPISRPNLTFSTLTVSNMSPEDSSIYLCSTGVNYGYTFGSGTRLTVV.

This clonotype showed up just a few times. The chain employs TRBV2 and TRBJ2-3, with D perhaps TRBD1 or TRBD2 (5 bases each). The V end was cut by 6 bases, the J end by 1 base, with 14 bases between. The CDR3 contains 15 residues. Germline values: CDR1 SNHLY, CDR2 FYNNEI. In DNA, the CDR3 is TGTGCCAGCAGCCGAGGGACGGCCCGCACAGATACGCAGTATTTT. It encodes CASSRGTARTDTQYF.

The sample holds a few counts of this clonotype. This chain joins TRBV20-1 and TRBJ1-2; D uncertain. Trimming cost V 4 bases and J 5 bases, with 14 bases left between them. The CDR3 spans 13 residues. Per germline, CDR1 DFQATT and CDR2 SNEGSKA (reference sequence). CDR3 loop: CSAKLPVGYGYTF. CDR3 in DNA: TGCAGTGCTAAACTCCCGGTGGGTTATGGCTACACCTTC.

This clonotype is categorized as medium-sized (0.01 to 0.1%). The genes are TRBV12-3 or TRBV12-4 and TRBJ2-1; D might be TRBD1 (5 bases). This CDR3 is built from 12 residues. V was trimmed by 5 bases and J by 9 bases, leaving 11 bases between them. This CDR3 is CASSLQVGEQFF. As DNA, the CDR3 is TGTGCCAGCAGTCTACAGGTTGGTGAGCAGTTCTTC.

This clonotype was detected ten times or more. This chain joins TRBV7-8 and TRBJ2-1, with D perhaps TRBD1 or TRBD2 (6 bases each). Germline assignment: CDR1 SGHVS and CDR2 FQNEAQ. This CDR3 comprises 14 residues. Trimming removed 5 bases at V and 10 bases at J, with 18 bases between. CDR3 in DNA: TGTGCCAGCAGCCCCACGGGGGCGGAGGGCGAGCAGTTCTTC. Protein product: CASSPTGAEGEQFF.

V usage is TRBV10-3 and J usage is TRBJ2-1; D remains unclear. The CDR3 is 11 residues long. Germline V gene lookup returns CDR1 ENHRY and CDR2 SYGVKD. V lost 6 bases, J lost 8 bases, and 8 bases lay in between. The DNA for the CDR3 is TGTGCCATCAGGGATCGCGATGAGCAGTTCTTC. Its protein product is CAIRDRDEQFF.

This clonotype came up many times. CDR3 amino acids: CASSLTWNTDTQYF. CDR3 bases: TGTGCCAGCAGCTTAACTTGGAACACAGATACGCAGTATTTT. The chain carries TRBV11-2 and TRBJ2-3, with D unclear. Trimming left V 2 bases short and J 2 bases short, with 8 bases between. CDR1 SGHAT and CDR2 FQNNGV come from the germline V gene. CDR3 length equals 14 residues.

This clonotype was found many times. This chain links TRBV24-1 with TRBJ2-1; D call uncertain. This CDR3 has 15 amino acids. V was shortened by 4 bases and J by 0 bases, with 9 bases between the two germline ends. The germline gives CDR1 KGHDR, CDR2 SFDVKD. DNA of the CDR3: TGTGCCACCAGTGAACACTTCAGCTCCTACAATGAGCAGTTCTTC. This codes for CATSEHFSSYNEQFF.

This chain's CDR3 is CASSPARQGAKNIQYF. For the CDR3, the DNA is TGTGCCAGCAGTCCTGCGAGACAGGGTGCCAAAAACATTCAGTACTTC. The rearrangement links TRBV12-3 or TRBV12-4 to TRBJ2-4, with 7 bases identical to TRBD1. The CDR3 sequence is 16 residues long. V trimming: 5 bases; J trimming: 1 base; junction bases outside the gene matches: 8.

Many counts were recorded for this clonotype. The chain links TRBV5-5 to TRBJ2-2, with D possibly TRBD1 on 5 matching bases. The germline V gene has CDR1 SGHKS and CDR2 YYEKEE (reference sequence). Trimming left V 1 base short and J 1 base short, with 11 bases between. This CDR3 contains 16 residues. CDR3 protein: CASSLKGVGNTGELFF. DNA for the CDR3: TGTGCCAGCAGCTTGAAAGGGGTTGGGAACACCGGGGAGCTGTTTTTT. The full variable domain, in which reference TRBV5-5 and TRBJ2-2 provide the parts outside the CDR3, is DAGVTQSPTHLIKTRGQQVTLRCSPISGHKSVSWYQQVLGQGPQFIFQYYEKEERGRGNFPDRFSARQFPNYSSELNVNALLLGDSALYLCASSLKGVGNTGELFFGEGSRLTVL.

This clonotype was picked up many times. The V and J genes are TRBV3-1 and TRBJ2-4, with D unresolved. The CDR3 loop spans 12 amino acids. Looked up from germline, CDR1 is LGHDT and CDR2 is YNNKEL (reference sequence). V was clipped by 4 bases and J by 4 bases, with 5 bases between them. The CDR3 DNA reads TGTGCCAGCAGCCTACTAAAAAACATTCAGTACTTC. Its protein product is CASSLLKNIQYF.

This clonotype was seen ten or more times. The genes are TRBV4-1 and TRBJ2-7; 7 nucleotides align to TRBD2. The CDR3 has 14 residues. The germline V gene encodes CDR1 MGHRA and CDR2 YSYEKL. Trimming took 6 bases from V and 3 from J; bases not matched to a gene: 8. In DNA, the CDR3 is TGCGCCAGCAGTTCACCGGGAGGTTTCTACGAGCAGTACTTC. It encodes CASSSPGGFYEQYF.

This clonotype has ten or more counts. The chain combines TRBV28 with TRBJ2-1, with D maybe TRBD2 (6 bases). V was clipped by 7 bases and J by 4 bases, with 17 bases between them. The CDR3 has 15 residues. Germline V gene data show CDR1 as MDHEN and CDR2 as SYDVKM. CDR3 DNA sequence: TGTGCCAGCACCAAGCGGGCCCAGAGTTACAATGAGCAGTTCTTC. It codes for CASTKRAQSYNEQFF.

This clonotype was counted at least ten times. The chain combines TRBV6-5 with TRBJ2-5, with D tentatively TRBD2 (5 bases). Germline CDR1 MNHEY, CDR2 SVGAGI. This CDR3 has 12 residues. V lost 4 bases, J lost 6 bases, and 9 bases lay in between. The CDR3 region has the DNA TGTGCCAGCAGTTCTAGCAAGAAGACCCAGTACTTC. It encodes CASSSSKKTQYF.